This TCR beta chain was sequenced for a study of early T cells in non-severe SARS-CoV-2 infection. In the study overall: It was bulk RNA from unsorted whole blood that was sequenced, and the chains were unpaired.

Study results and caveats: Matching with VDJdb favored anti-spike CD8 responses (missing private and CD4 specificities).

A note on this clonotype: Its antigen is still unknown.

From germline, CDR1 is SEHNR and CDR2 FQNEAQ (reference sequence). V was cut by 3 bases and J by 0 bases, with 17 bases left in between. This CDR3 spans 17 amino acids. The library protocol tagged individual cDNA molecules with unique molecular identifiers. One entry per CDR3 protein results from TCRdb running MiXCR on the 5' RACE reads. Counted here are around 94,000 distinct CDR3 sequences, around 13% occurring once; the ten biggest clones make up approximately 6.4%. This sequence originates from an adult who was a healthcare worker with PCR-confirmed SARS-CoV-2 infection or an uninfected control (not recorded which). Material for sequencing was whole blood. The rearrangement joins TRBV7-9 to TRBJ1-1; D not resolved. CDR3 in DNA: TGTGCCAGCAGCTTTGGCATTAATGTTGCAATGAACACTGAAGCTTTCTTT. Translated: CASSFGINVAMNTEAFF.